These 30 T cell receptor beta chains came from one sample sequenced in a study of beta chain features in type 1 diabetes. Sequenced material consisted of expressed TCRB transcripts (all of the isolated RNA was reverse transcribed). Measured with immunoSEQ multiplex PCR; TCRdb has only the in-frame clones, and not every one. The sample carries 900,000 or so clones, under 20% recorded once. Sequences were obtained from naive CD4+ T cells from blood. The source of these receptors is a woman younger than 30 in good health.

This clone has just a few counts. The V call is TRBV14, the J call TRBJ1-1; 9 bases are a match to TRBD1. The V gene end was trimmed by 0 bases and the J gene end by 3 bases; junction bases not matched to a gene: 2. Per germline, CDR1 SGHDN and CDR2 FVKESK. The CDR3 has 15 residues. CDR3 region: CASSQEDRGDTEAFF. The CDR3 DNA follows: TGTGCCAGCAGCCAAGAGGACAGGGGAGACACTGAAGCTTTCTTT.

This clone was counted only a few times. The rearrangement links TRBV15 to TRBJ2-7, with 13 bases that match TRBD2. CDR1 and CDR2 (germline): LNHNV, YYDKDF (reference sequence). The V segment lost 0 bases and the J segment 5 bases; nucleotides outside the gene matches: 7. This CDR3 spans 17 amino acids. CDR3 sequence (DNA): TGTGCCACCAGCAGAGAATACGGACTAGCGGGAGTAAACGAGCAGTACTTC. It is translated as CATSREYGLAGVNEQYF. Variable domain in full (rest from reference TRBV15 and TRBJ2-7): DAMVIQNPRYQVTQFGKPVTLSCSQTLNHNVMYWYQQKSSQAPKLLFHYYDKDFNNEADTPDNFQSRRPNTSFCFLDIRSPGLGDTAMYLCATSREYGLAGVNEQYFGPGTRLTVT.

This clone was seen a few times. The chain uses TRBV2 and TRBJ2-7; weak D call: TRBD1 (6 bases). Germline V gives CDR1 SNHLY, CDR2 FYNNEI. The V gene lost 5 bases and the J gene lost 7 bases, with 15 bases spanning the gap. This CDR3 has 13 residues. The CDR3 bases are TGTGCCAGCAGTATATCACAGGGTCGAGAGCAGTACTTC. Protein product: CASSISQGREQYF.

The chain has TRBV4-1 and TRBJ1-1; possibly TRBD1 for D (5 bases). CDR3 size: 17 residues. In germline, CDR1 is MGHRA, CDR2 YSYEKL. The V gene lost 1 base and the J gene lost 3 bases, with 18 bases spanning the gap. CDR3 protein: CASSQGAVQALDTEAFF. The CDR3 DNA reads as TGCGCCAGCAGCCAAGGAGCCGTACAGGCTTTGGACACTGAAGCTTTCTTT.

The rearrangement uses TRBV7-9 and TRBJ2-1; D is unresolved. V lost 4 bases and J 9 bases, leaving 13 bases between the germline ends. The CDR3 totals 13 residues. CDR1 and CDR2 (germline): SEHNR, FQNEAQ (reference sequence). The DNA of the CDR3 is TGTGCCAGCAGCTGGCTCGTGGCGGCTGAGCAGTTCTTC. Translation gives CASSWLVAAEQFF.

The genes are TRBV28 and TRBJ2-7, with D tentatively TRBD1 or TRBD2 (5 bases each). This CDR3 region has 14 residues. The V gene lost 5 bases and the J gene lost 2 bases, with 13 bases spanning the gap. CDR1 MDHEN and CDR2 SYDVKM come from the germline V gene. The CDR3 spells CASSVGTATYEQYF. As DNA, the CDR3 is TGTGCCAGCAGTGTGGGGACGGCGACCTACGAGCAGTACTTC.

CDR3 loop: CASSSQGGTEAFF. In DNA, the CDR3 is TGCGCCAGCAGCTCCCAGGGTGGCACTGAAGCTTTCTTT. This chain connects TRBV5-1 to TRBJ1-1; weak D call: TRBD1 (5 bases). Trimming pared 3 bases from V and 4 bases from J, leaving 10 bases between. From germline, CDR1 is SGHRS and CDR2 YFSETQ. This CDR3 contains 13 residues.

The chain has TRBV7-9 and TRBJ1-2; a possible D gene is TRBD1 (5 bases). CDR3 length equals 17 residues. The ends were cut back, 5 bases at V and 8 bases at J, with 27 bases in the middle. Germline V CDR1 and CDR2: SEHNR, FQNEAQ (reference sequence). The CDR3 spells CASSPYPIIRESRGYTF. The DNA of the CDR3 is TGTGCCAGCAGCCCTTACCCTATTATCAGGGAATCAAGAGGCTACACCTTC.

This clone was recorded a few times. The V call is TRBV7-2, the J call TRBJ2-3, with 11 bases lining up with TRBD2. CDR1 is SGHTA, CDR2 FQGNSA, per germline. V lost 3 bases, J lost 4 bases, and 0 bases stayed unmatched. The CDR3 totals 14 residues. CDR3 in amino acids: CASSFSGGADTQYF. CDR3 in DNA: TGTGCCAGCAGCTTTAGCGGGGGGGCAGATACGCAGTATTTT.

This clone has a handful of counts. V is TRBV20-1 and J is TRBJ2-1, with D possibly TRBD2 on 5 matching bases. The CDR3 length is 11 residues. The germline CDR1 and CDR2 sequences are DFQATT and SNEGSKA (reference sequence). Trimming took 8 bases from V and 9 from J, leaving 14 bases between them. The CDR3 DNA sequence: TGCAGTTGGTCGGGGTGGGCTGAGCAGTTCTTC. Translation gives CSWSGWAEQFF.

The chain links TRBV2 to TRBJ1-2; D is unresolved. The germline V gene encodes CDR1 SNHLY and CDR2 FYNNEI. Trimming removed 4 bases at V and 7 bases at J, with 22 bases between. The CDR3 has 16 residues. CDR3 residues: CASSGPSGLGYSGYTF. In DNA, the CDR3 is TGTGCCAGCAGTGGTCCATCAGGACTAGGATACTCTGGCTACACCTTC.

This clone was counted a few times. V is TRBV2 and J is TRBJ2-1; D could derive from TRBD1 or TRBD2 (5 bases each). Germline CDR1 reads SNHLY; CDR2 reads FYNNEI. The CDR3 has 13 amino acids. The V end lost 6 bases, the J end lost 9 bases, and 15 bases lay between the germline ends. The CDR3 nucleotides are TGTGCCAGCAGACGGGACCTGGGTCTTGAGCAGTTCTTC. Translating gives CASRRDLGLEQFF.

This clone was seen more than once but under ten times. V gene TRBV5-1 combines with J gene TRBJ2-7; tentatively, D is TRBD2 (5 bases). This CDR3 region has 15 residues. Looked up from germline, CDR1 is SGHRS and CDR2 is YFSETQ. The V and J ends lost 2 bases and 2 bases respectively, with 14 bases between them. DNA of the CDR3: TGCGCCAGCAGCTTAATCCCCAGCGGCGCCTACGAGCAGTACTTC. The encoded protein is CASSLIPSGAYEQYF.

The chain joins TRBV7-2 to TRBJ2-3; TRBD2 matches at 9 bases. V dropped 3 bases and J dropped 11; count of bases not matched to a gene: 6. The germline gives CDR1 SGHTA, CDR2 FQGNSA. This CDR3 has 13 amino acids. The CDR3 loop reads CASSLGSGRGQYF. CDR3 nucleotide sequence: TGTGCCAGCAGCTTGGGTAGCGGGAGAGGGCAGTATTTT.

This clone was counted only a few times. This chain uses TRBV2 with TRBJ2-1; possibly TRBD1 for D (6 bases). The V gene lost 6 bases and the J gene lost 0 bases, with 15 bases spanning the gap. CDR1 SNHLY and CDR2 FYNNEI come from the germline V gene. The length of the CDR3 is 16 residues. The CDR3 region is CASRVRTASSYNEQFF. Here the CDR3 DNA reads TGTGCCAGCAGAGTAAGGACAGCCAGCTCCTACAATGAGCAGTTCTTC.

This clone was counted between two and nine times. The chain is built from TRBV11-2 and TRBJ2-3, with 8 bases matching TRBD2. This CDR3 is built from 16 residues. The germline gives CDR1 SGHAT, CDR2 FQNNGV. J lost 6 bases, V lost 1 base, and 9 bases had no gene match. This CDR3 reads CASSLGPGLVRDTQYF. CDR3 nucleotides: TGTGCCAGCAGCTTAGGCCCGGGACTAGTTAGGGATACGCAGTATTTT. The full variable domain, its missing parts supplied by reference TRBV11-2 and TRBJ2-3, is EAGVAQSPRYKIIEKRQSVAFWCNPISGHATLYWYQQILGQGPKLLIQFQNNGVVDDSQLPKDRFSAERLKGVDSTLKIQPAKLEDSAVYLCASSLGPGLVRDTQYFGPGTRLTVL.

This clone was seen a handful of times. V and J are TRBV4-3 and TRBJ2-1, with a possible D match to TRBD2 (5 bases). V shed 1 base and J shed 3 bases, with 16 bases lying between them. Germline values: CDR1 LGHNA, CDR2 YSLEER. CDR3 length: 17 amino acids. CDR3 DNA sequence: TGCGCCAGCAGCCAAGGTTTTACGCCTAGCTACTACAATGAGCAGTTCTTC. It is translated as CASSQGFTPSYYNEQFF.

This clone has only a few counts. The chain employs TRBV2 and TRBJ2-1; D is uncertain. Germline loops: CDR1 SNHLY, CDR2 FYNNEI. The CDR3 has 12 residues. Trimming removed 2 bases at V and 7 bases at J, with 6 bases between. The CDR3 nucleotides read TGTGCCAGCAGTGAAATCTTTAATGAGCAGTTCTTC. Its protein product is CASSEIFNEQFF.

This clone was detected only a few times. The V call is TRBV28, the J call TRBJ2-1, with D possibly matching TRBD1 (6 bases). This CDR3 is built from 13 residues. Trimming took off 6 bases at V and 10 bases at J, with 16 bases between the two ends. CDR1 is MDHEN, CDR2 SYDVKM, per germline. In DNA form, the CDR3 reads TGTGCCAGCAGCACACAGGGACCCTTCGAGCAGTTCTTC. Amino acid sequence: CASSTQGPFEQFF.

The chain has TRBV2 and TRBJ1-4; no clear D gene. The V gene lost 5 bases and the J gene lost 10 bases, with 11 bases spanning the gap. The CDR3 totals 12 residues. CDR1 SNHLY and CDR2 FYNNEI come from the germline V gene. CDR3 nucleotide sequence: TGTGCCAGCAGTTACAGCCGCACAAAACTGTTTTTT. Translation gives CASSYSRTKLFF.

V and J are TRBV28 and TRBJ2-7; weak D call: TRBD2 (6 bases). V was pared by 6 bases and J by 0 bases, with 12 bases between. Germline CDR1 reads MDHEN; CDR2 reads SYDVKM. This CDR3 region has 14 residues. CDR3 bases: TGTGCCAGCAGAGTCGGAGGGCTCTCCTACGAGCAGTACTTC. Its protein is CASRVGGLSYEQYF.

About this clone itself: Within the sample, other DNA sequences also encode this same CDR3. This CDR3 is CASSLGQNYGYTF. The CDR3 coding sequence is TGTGCCAGCAGTCTCGGACAGAACTATGGCTACACCTTC. J is TRBJ1-2 and V is TRBV28; possibly TRBD1 for D (6 bases). This CDR3 is 13 amino acids long. From germline, CDR1 is MDHEN and CDR2 SYDVKM. Deletions cut 5 bases from V and 2 bases from J, with 9 bases between.

This clone has more than one count but fewer than ten. This sequence joins TRBV6-6 and TRBJ2-7; 7 bases agree with TRBD1. The CDR3 length is 12 residues. V trimming: 10 bases; J trimming: 2 bases; junction bases outside the gene matches: 5. The germline V gene encodes CDR1 MNHNY and CDR2 SVGAGI (reference sequence). The CDR3 coding sequence is TGTGCCACTCGGGACAGCACCTACGAGCAGTACTTC. This gives the protein CATRDSTYEQYF.

The rearrangement links TRBV7-3 to TRBJ2-5; D perhaps matches TRBD1 (6 bases). Trimming cost V 5 bases and J 3 bases, with 10 bases left between them. There are 13 residues in the CDR3. The germline V gene has CDR1 SGHTA and CDR2 FQGTGA. The CDR3 bases are TGTGCCAGCAGCGCCTACAGGGAAGAGACCCAGTACTTC. Translating it yields CASSAYREETQYF.

This clone came up a few times. V usage is TRBV7-2 and J usage is TRBJ2-7, with 10 bases fitting TRBD2. V gave up 5 bases and J gave up 0 bases; unmatched junction bases: 4. Germline loops: CDR1 SGHTA, CDR2 FQGNSA. The CDR3 is made up of 15 amino acids. Here the CDR3 DNA reads TGTGCCAGCAGCGTCTTAGCGGGAGGCTCCTACGAGCAGTACTTC. This codes for CASSVLAGGSYEQYF.

For this clone: Other DNA sequences from this sample encode an identical CDR3 as well. CDR3 residues: CASSPDGSSYNEQFF. For the CDR3, the DNA is TGCGCCAGCAGCCCGGACGGGAGTTCCTACAATGAGCAGTTCTTC. This chain joins TRBV5-1 and TRBJ2-1, with D perhaps matching TRBD2 (6 bases). The germline gives CDR1 SGHRS, CDR2 YFSETQ. The CDR3 totals 15 residues. Trimming shortened V by 4 bases and J by 1 base, and 12 bases separated the two germline ends.

The table lists this clone with a few counts. The genes are TRBV6-1 and TRBJ1-5; 8 bases line up with TRBD1. With 2 bases clipped from V and 7 bases from J, the junction kept 7 bases outside the gene matches. The CDR3 loop spans 15 amino acids. Per the germline V gene, CDR1 is MNHNS and CDR2 is SASEGT. The CDR3 region has the DNA TGTGCCAGCAGTGAATTAGGACAGGGTAACCAGCCCCAGCATTTT. Its protein is CASSELGQGNQPQHF.

The V gene is TRBV5-1, the J gene TRBJ2-3, with 15 bases aligning to TRBD2. Germline V gene lookup returns CDR1 SGHRS and CDR2 YFSETQ. J lost 1 base, V lost 4 bases, and 10 bases had no gene match. This CDR3 is 19 amino acids long. CDR3 sequence reads: CASSVGRTSGRARTDTQYF. CDR3 nucleotides: TGCGCCAGCAGCGTTGGGAGGACTAGCGGGAGGGCCCGCACAGATACGCAGTATTTT.

A few counts support this clone. The chain carries TRBV29-1 and TRBJ2-7, with unresolved D. Trimming stripped 5 bases from V and 1 base from J, with 6 bases between. The CDR3 totals 11 residues. The germline gives CDR1 SQVTM, CDR2 ANQGSEA. The CDR3 DNA reads TGCAGCGTTTGGGAATCCTACGAGCAGTACTTC. This gives the protein CSVWESYEQYF.

This rearrangement joins TRBV5-1 to TRBJ2-3; D is tentatively TRBD1 or TRBD2 (5 bases each). The germline gives CDR1 SGHRS, CDR2 YFSETQ. CDR3 length: 17 amino acids. Trimming took 0 bases from V and 3 from J, leaving 17 bases between them. CDR3 protein: CASSLGNSGLRTDTQYF. Here the CDR3 DNA reads TGCGCCAGCAGCTTGGGAAATTCGGGGCTGAGAACAGATACGCAGTATTTT.